The clone carrying this TCR beta chain came up once. Its cognate antigen is unknown. The PCR contained 60 Vbeta and 13 Jbeta primers. Only in-frame clones appear in the TCRdb table, and some are missing; sequencing was by immunoSEQ multiplex PCR. This sample has more than 150,000 clones, with around 77% found just once. This entry comes from a study of cytomegalovirus exposure and HLA in healthy donors. This CDR3 contains 18 residues. The V segment lost 8 bases and the J segment 4 bases; nucleotides outside the gene matches: 23. The study's findings and limits: While the bulk of TCR sequences proved rare, some public TCRs turned up in many donors.

The source of this sequence is a woman aged 25 to 39 in good health and CMV-seronegative. The chain employs TRBV5-3 and TRBJ2-5; 7 bases agree with TRBD2. TRBV5-3 is an ORF, with its function uncertain. The specimen was PBMCs. The CDR3 DNA reads TGTGCCAGCCGAGGTGAGGGGAGTCTTGTCCGGGGGGTAGAGACCCAGTACTTC. Amino acid sequence: CASRGEGSLVRGVETQYF.